This TCR beta chain was profiled in a study of human T cells and chemical hapten exposure. Study conclusions and caveats: The study found that PT1 expanded TCR counts correlated positively with patch test score. All donors were alopecia patients, so their immunity may differ from that of healthy people.

Per the germline V gene, CDR1 is SEHNR and CDR2 is FQNEAQ (reference sequence). CDR3 length: 14 amino acids. V was shortened by 3 bases and J by 9 bases, with 15 bases between the two germline ends. As to time point: pre-sensitization, week 0. The treatment here: therapeutic diphenylcyclopropenone sensitization with weekly scalp DPC. TCRdb re-derived calls from the RACE reads in MiXCR, one entry per CDR3 protein. Of about 260,000 distinct CDR3 sequences detected, about 9% appear once; the ten largest clones hold less than 3%. Ten or more counts support this clonotype. The antigen is undetermined. This receptor was identified in a woman between 35 and 50 years old with alopecia areata. Some clones in this sample may be carry-over from other donors' samples. The gene calls are TRBV7-9 and TRBJ2-1, with D perhaps matching TRBD1 (6 bases). Sample: whole blood, taken in connection with sensitization to the hapten diphenylcyclopropenone (DPC). This CDR3 reads CASSFWTVQAEQFF. CDR3 DNA: TGTGCCAGCAGCTTTTGGACAGTCCAGGCTGAGCAGTTCTTC.